This TCR beta chain was captured by sequencing in a study of blood T cell repertoires in COVID-19. The germline V gene has CDR1 SNHLY and CDR2 FYNNEI. V lost 10 bases to trimming and J lost 8 bases; unmatched junction nucleotides: 8. The CDR3 runs to 13 residues. Profiled with immunoSEQ multiplex PCR; TCRdb holds only in-frame clones, not every one. This sample yields fewer than 500,000 clones, of which roughly 88% are seen a single time; more than 1.4% belongs to the top ten. The clonotype comes from a woman under 40 with active or convalescent COVID-19. What was sequenced was peripheral blood. The V call is TRBV2, the J call TRBJ1-1; TRBD1 agrees at 12 bases. The CDR3 region has the DNA TGTGCCACCCTGGGACAGGGGGCTTGGGAAGCTTTCTTT. This encodes CATLGQGAWEAFF.